This T cell receptor beta chain was captured by sequencing in a study of blood T cells in healthy people across ages. Regarding the study as a whole: One million T cells yielded diversity estimates that were considered underestimates. Compared with aged donors, long-lived donors showed fewer expanded clones, suggesting selection.

This CDR3 is 14 amino acids long. The junction had 5 bases not matched to a gene; V was cut back by 5 bases and J by 1 base. Germline CDR1 and CDR2: DFQATT and SNEGSKA (reference sequence). Primers used in a second PCR of roughly 6 to 11 cycles were a sample-barcoded 5' primer and a J-beta primer mix. Paired-end reads containing CDR3 totaled no fewer than 2.5 million for each sample. TCRdb itself ran the 5' RACE reads through MiXCR, one entry per CDR3 protein. Of about 1.4 million distinct CDR3 sequences listed, 55% to 75% were seen once; the top ten hold 5.5% to 8%. As regards this clonotype: The antigen remains undetermined.

Each donor supplied roughly 9.2 milliliters of peripheral blood. Sequenced material: blood. The sequence derives from a man in his late teens or twenties in good health. The chain uses TRBV20-1 and TRBJ2-1; 7 bases match TRBD2. CDR3 bases: TGCAGTGCTGGTAGCGGGTCTTCCTACAATGAGCAGTTCTTC. This sequence encodes CSAGSGSSYNEQFF.